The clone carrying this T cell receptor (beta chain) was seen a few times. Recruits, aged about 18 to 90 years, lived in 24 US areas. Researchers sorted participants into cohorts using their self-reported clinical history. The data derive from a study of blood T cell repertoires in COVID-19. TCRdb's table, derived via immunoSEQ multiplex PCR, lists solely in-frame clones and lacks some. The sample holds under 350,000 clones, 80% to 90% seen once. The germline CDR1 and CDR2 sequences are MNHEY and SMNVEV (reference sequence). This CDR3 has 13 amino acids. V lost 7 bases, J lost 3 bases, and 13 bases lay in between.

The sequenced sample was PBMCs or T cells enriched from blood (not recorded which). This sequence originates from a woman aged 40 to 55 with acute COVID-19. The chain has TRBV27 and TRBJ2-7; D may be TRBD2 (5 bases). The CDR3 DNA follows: TGTGCCAGCACCGACGCGGGCCGCTACGAGCAGTACTTC. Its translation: CASTDAGRYEQYF.